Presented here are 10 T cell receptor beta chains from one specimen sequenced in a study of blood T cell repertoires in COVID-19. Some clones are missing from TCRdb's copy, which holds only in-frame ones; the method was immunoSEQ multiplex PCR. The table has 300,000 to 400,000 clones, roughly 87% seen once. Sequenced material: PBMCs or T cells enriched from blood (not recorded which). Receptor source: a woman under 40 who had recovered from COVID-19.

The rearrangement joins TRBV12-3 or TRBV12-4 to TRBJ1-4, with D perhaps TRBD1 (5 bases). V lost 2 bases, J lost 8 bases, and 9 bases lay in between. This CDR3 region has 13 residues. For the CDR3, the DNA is TGTGCCAGCAGTTTATCAGGGCGAGAAAAACTGTTTTTT. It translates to CASSLSGREKLFF.

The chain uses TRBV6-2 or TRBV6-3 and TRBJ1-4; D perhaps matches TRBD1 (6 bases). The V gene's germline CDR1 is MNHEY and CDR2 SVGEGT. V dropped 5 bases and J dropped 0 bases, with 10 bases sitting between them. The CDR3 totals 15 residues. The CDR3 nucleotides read TGTGCCAGCAGTCGGGACATTACAACTAATGAAAAACTGTTTTTT. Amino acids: CASSRDITTNEKLFF.

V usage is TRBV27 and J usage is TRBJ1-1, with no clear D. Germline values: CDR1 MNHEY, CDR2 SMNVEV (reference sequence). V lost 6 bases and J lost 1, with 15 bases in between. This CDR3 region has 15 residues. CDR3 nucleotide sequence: TGTGCCAGCAGGGGGTCGTCGGGAAAGAACACTGAAGCTTTCTTT. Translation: CASRGSSGKNTEAFF.

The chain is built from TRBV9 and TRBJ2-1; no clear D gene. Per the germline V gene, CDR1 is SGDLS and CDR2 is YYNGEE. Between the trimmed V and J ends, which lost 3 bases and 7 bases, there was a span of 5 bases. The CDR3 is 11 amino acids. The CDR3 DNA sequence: TGTGCCAGCAGCGAATCAAATGAGCAGTTCTTC. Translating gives CASSESNEQFF.

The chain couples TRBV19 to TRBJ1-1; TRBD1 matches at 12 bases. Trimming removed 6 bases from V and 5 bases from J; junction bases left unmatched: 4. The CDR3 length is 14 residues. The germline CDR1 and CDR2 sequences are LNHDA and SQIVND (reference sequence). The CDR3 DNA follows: TGTGCCAGTAGGGGGACAGGGGGCTCGACTGAAGCTTTCTTT. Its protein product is CASRGTGGSTEAFF.

CDR3 sequence: CASSLNPQNEQFF. The CDR3 region has the DNA TGTGCCAGCAGCCTCAACCCCCAGAATGAGCAGTTCTTC. The chain recombines TRBV3-1 (or the pseudogene TRBV3-2) with TRBJ2-1; D is undetermined. V lost 4 bases, J lost 7 bases, and 11 bases lay in between. Germline lookup yields CDR1 LGHDT and CDR2 YNNKEL (reference sequence). The CDR3 is 13 amino acids.

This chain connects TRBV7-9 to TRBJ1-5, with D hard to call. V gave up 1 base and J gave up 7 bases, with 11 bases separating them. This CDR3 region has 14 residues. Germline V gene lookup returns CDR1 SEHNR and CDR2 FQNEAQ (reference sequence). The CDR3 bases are TGTGCCAGCAGCTTAGTCGGGCGGGAGCAGCCCCAGCATTTT. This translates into CASSLVGREQPQHF.

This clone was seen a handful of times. The CDR3 region has the DNA TGTGCCATCAGTGAGTCGAGCGGGGGGCCGGCTACGCAGTATTTT. Its translation is CAISESSGGPATQYF. The chain couples TRBV10-3 to TRBJ2-3; 9 nucleotides align to TRBD2. V lost 0 bases, J lost 8 bases, and 6 bases stayed unmatched. Germline assignment: CDR1 ENHRY and CDR2 SYGVKD. The CDR3 has 15 amino acids.

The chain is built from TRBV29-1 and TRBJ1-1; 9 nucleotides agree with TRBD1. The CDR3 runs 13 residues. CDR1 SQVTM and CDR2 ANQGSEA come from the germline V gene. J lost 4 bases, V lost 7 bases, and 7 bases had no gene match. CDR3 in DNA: TGCAGCGGAGGGGACAGGGAGGGCACTGAAGCTTTCTTT. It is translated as CSGGDREGTEAFF.

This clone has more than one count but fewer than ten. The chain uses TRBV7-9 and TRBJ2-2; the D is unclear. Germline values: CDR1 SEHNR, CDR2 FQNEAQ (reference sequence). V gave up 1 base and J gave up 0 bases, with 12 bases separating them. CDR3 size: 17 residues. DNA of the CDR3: TGTGCCAGCAGCTTAGGGAGTCGTGGCCCGAACACCGGGGAGCTGTTTTTT. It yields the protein CASSLGSRGPNTGELFF. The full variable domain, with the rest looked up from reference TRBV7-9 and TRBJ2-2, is DTGVSQNPRHKITKRGQNVTFRCDPISEHNRLYWYRQTLGQGPEFLTYFQNEAQLEKSRLLSDRFSAERPKGSFSTLEIQRTEQGDSAMYLCASSLGSRGPNTGELFFGEGSRLTVL.